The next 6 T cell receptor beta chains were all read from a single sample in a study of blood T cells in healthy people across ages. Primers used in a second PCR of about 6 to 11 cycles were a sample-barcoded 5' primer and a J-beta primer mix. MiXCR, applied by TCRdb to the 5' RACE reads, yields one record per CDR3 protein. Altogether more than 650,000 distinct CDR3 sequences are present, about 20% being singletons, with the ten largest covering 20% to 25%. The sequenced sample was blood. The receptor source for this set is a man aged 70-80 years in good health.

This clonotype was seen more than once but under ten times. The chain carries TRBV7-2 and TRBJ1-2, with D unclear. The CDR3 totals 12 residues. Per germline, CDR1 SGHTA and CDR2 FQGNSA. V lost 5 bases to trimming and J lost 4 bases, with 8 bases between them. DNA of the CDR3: TGTGCCAGCAGCCCTTATTCCTATGGCTACACCTTC. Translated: CASSPYSYGYTF.

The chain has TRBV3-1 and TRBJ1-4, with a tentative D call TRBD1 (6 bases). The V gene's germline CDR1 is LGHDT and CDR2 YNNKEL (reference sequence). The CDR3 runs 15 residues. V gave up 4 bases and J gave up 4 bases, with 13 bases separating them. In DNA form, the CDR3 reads TGTGCCAGCAGCCTCCGAGGGGGGCTTAATGAAAAACTGTTTTTT. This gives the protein CASSLRGGLNEKLFF.

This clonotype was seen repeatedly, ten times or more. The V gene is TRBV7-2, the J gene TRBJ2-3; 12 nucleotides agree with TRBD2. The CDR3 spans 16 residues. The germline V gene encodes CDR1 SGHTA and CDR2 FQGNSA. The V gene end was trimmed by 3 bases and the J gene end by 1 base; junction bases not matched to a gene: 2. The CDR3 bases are TGTGCCAGCAGCTTCGGACTAGCGGGGCGCACAGATACGCAGTATTTT. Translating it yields CASSFGLAGRTDTQYF.

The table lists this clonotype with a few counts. The CDR3 reads CASSLELVGETQYF. CDR3 bases: TGTGCCAGCAGCTTGGAACTAGTAGGGGAGACCCAGTACTTC. V and J are TRBV5-6 and TRBJ2-5; D perhaps matches TRBD2 (5 bases). V lost 0 bases, J lost 5 bases, and 11 bases lay in between. The germline V gene has CDR1 SGHDT and CDR2 YYEEEE. The CDR3 contains 14 residues.

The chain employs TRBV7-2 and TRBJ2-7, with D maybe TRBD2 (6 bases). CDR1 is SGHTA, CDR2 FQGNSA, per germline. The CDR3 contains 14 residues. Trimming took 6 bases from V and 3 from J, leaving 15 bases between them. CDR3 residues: CASSPAGSFYEQYF. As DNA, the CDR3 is TGTGCCAGCAGTCCGGCGGGGAGTTTCTACGAGCAGTACTTC.

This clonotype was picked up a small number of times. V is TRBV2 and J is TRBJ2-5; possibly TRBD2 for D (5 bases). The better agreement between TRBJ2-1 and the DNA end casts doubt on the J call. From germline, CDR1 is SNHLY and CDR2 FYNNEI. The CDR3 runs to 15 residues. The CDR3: CASGPLQRGYNEQFF. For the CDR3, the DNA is TGTGCCAGCGGACCCCTTCAACGGGGCTACAATGAGCAGTTCTTC.